Listed here are 7 T cell receptor beta chains from one sample, sequenced in a study of cytomegalovirus exposure and HLA in healthy donors. PCR employed 60 Vbeta and 13 Jbeta primers. Method: immunoSEQ multiplex PCR; TCRdb's copy keeps in-frame clones and lacks some. The data contain about 130,000 clones, around 75% of them singletons. Sequencing was performed on PBMCs. These receptors all come from a man aged 25 to 40 in good health and CMV-seronegative.

This sequence joins TRBV10-2 and TRBJ2-7, with TRBD2 matching over 7 bases. There are 15 residues in the CDR3. Losses at the gene ends were 6 bases for V and 4 bases for J; bases not matched to a gene: 12. Germline V lookup: CDR1 WSHSY, CDR2 SAAADI. The CDR3 DNA is TGCGCCAGCAGCAATAGGACTAGTTCACCATACGAGCAGTACTTC. It is translated as CASSNRTSSPYEQYF.

J is TRBJ1-5 and V is TRBV9; tentative D call: TRBD1 (5 bases). Looked up from germline, CDR1 is SGDLS and CDR2 is YYNGEE. This CDR3 comprises 14 residues. V shed 2 bases and J shed 1 base, with 7 bases lying between them. The CDR3 nucleotides read TGTGCCAGCAGCGTGGCAGGGAGCAATCAGCCCCAGCATTTT. Residues: CASSVAGSNQPQHF.

This chain joins TRBV5-1 and TRBJ2-3; D not certain. The ends were cut back, 0 bases at V and 1 base at J, with 6 bases in the middle. Looked up from germline, CDR1 is SGHRS and CDR2 is YFSETQ. CDR3 length equals 14 residues. For the CDR3, the DNA is TGCGCCAGCAGCTTGGTTCTTCGCACAGATACGCAGTATTTT. As protein: CASSLVLRTDTQYF.

V and J are TRBV6-6 and TRBJ2-5; TRBD1 agrees at 7 bases. CDR3 size: 14 residues. Germline V lookup: CDR1 MNHNY, CDR2 SVGAGI (reference sequence). V shed 4 bases and J 5 bases; nucleotides not matched to a gene: 7. CDR3 sequence (DNA): TGTGCCAGCAGTTCAAGACAGGGTGGTGAGACCCAGTACTTC. Translation: CASSSRQGGETQYF.

J is TRBJ2-1 and V is TRBV5-6; possible D gene TRBD1, 5 bases. The CDR3 sequence is 15 residues long. The V end was cut by 0 bases, the J end by 8 bases, with 15 bases between. CDR1 is SGHDT, CDR2 YYEEEE, per germline. For the CDR3, the DNA is TGTGCCAGCAGCTTGGTTCCAGGGTCTAGGGATGAGCAGTTCTTC. Residues: CASSLVPGSRDEQFF.

The rearrangement joins TRBV6-5 to TRBJ1-5, with D possibly matching TRBD1 (6 bases). The V end was cut by 6 bases, the J end by 6 bases, with 18 bases between. This CDR3 comprises 15 residues. Germline V gene sequence: CDR1 MNHEY, CDR2 SVGAGI. DNA for the CDR3: TGTGCCAGCAGCCCCATGAGCGGGGGCGGTCAGCCCCAGCATTTT. Protein sequence: CASSPMSGGGQPQHF.

The chain carries TRBV19 and TRBJ2-5, with 9 bases fitting TRBD2. In germline, CDR1 is LNHDA, CDR2 SQIVND (reference sequence). The V and J ends lost 8 bases and 0 bases, in that order; junction bases with no gene match: 7. The CDR3 extends over 15 amino acids. DNA for the CDR3: TGTGCCAGTGGCGAGCGGGGGGCGTACCAAGAGACCCAGTACTTC. This translates into CASGERGAYQETQYF.